Sequencing of this T cell receptor (beta chain) was carried out in a study of blood T cells in healthy people across ages. Germline CDR1 and CDR2: SGHDN and FVKESK. The V and J ends lost 1 base and 4 bases respectively, with 12 bases between them. CDR3 length equals 15 residues. A second PCR, run for about 7 to 11 cycles, used a sample-barcoded 5' primer plus a J-beta primer mix. TCRdb re-analysed the 5' RACE reads in MiXCR, keeping a single row per CDR3 protein. The data show some 1.7 million distinct CDR3 sequences, approximately 28% seen once. This receptor was obtained from a woman aged 25-40 years in good health. The chain employs TRBV14 and TRBJ2-3; D gene ambiguous. The sequencing sample was made of blood. The CDR3 DNA sequence: TGTGCCAGCAGCCAAGTTGGTGGGTTGGCAGATACGCAGTATTTT. Its protein product is CASSQVGGLADTQYF.